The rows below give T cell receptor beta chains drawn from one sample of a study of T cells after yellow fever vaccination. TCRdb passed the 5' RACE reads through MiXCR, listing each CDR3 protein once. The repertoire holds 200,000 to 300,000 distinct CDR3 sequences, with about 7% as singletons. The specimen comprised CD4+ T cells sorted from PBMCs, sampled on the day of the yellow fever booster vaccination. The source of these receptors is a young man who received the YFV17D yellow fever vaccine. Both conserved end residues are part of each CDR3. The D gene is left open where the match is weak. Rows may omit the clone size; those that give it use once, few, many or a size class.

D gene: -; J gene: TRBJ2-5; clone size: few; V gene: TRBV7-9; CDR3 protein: CASSFLSLGQETQYF; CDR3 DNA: TGTGCCAGCAGCTTTCTTTCGTTGGGGCAAGAGACCCAGTACTTC
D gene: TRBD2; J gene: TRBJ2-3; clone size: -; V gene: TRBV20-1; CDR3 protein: CSVLAPSAGGPGDTQYF; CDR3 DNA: TGCAGTGTTTTAGCGCCATCAGCGGGAGGGCCCGGAGATACGCAGTATTTT
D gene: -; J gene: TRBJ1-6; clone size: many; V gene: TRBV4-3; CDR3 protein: CASSQEATAYNSPLHF; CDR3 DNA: TGCGCCAGCAGCCAAGAAGCGACAGCCTATAATTCACCCCTCCACTTT
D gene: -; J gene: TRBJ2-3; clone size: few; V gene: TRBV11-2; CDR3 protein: CASSLEGYILSTDTQYF; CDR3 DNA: TGTGCCAGCAGCTTAGAGGGTTATATTCTAAGCACAGATACGCAGTATTTT
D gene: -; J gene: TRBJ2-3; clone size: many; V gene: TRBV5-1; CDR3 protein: CASSLARTTDTQYF; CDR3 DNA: TGCGCCAGCAGCTTGGCCCGGACGACAGATACGCAGTATTTT
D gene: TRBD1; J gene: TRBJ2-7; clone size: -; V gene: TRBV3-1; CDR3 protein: CASSYNRDRTTYEQYF; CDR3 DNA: TGTGCCAGCAGCTATAACCGGGACAGGACCACCTACGAGCAGTACTTC
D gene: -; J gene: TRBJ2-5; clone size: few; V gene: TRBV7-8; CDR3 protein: CAMSEGGQIGETQYF; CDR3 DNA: TGTGCCATGTCCGAGGGAGGCCAAATCGGGGAGACCCAGTACTTC
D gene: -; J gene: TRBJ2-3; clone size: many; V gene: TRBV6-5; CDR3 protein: CASSPHLVGTSTDTQYF; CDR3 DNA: TGTGCCAGCAGTCCCCATTTGGTGGGGACTAGCACAGATACGCAGTATTTT
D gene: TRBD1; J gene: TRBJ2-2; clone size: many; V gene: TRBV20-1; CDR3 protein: CSALTGVGELFF; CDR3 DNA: TGCAGTGCACTTACAGGGGTCGGGGAGCTGTTTTTT
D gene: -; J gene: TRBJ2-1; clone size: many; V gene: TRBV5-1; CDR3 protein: CASSRGGSLSNEQFF; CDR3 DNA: TGCGCCAGCAGCCGTGGGGGGTCACTAAGCAATGAGCAGTTCTTC
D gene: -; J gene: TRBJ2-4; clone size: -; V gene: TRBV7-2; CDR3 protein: CASSPGGNTLKNIQYF; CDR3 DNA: TGTGCCAGCAGCCCTGGAGGGAATACTCTCAAAAACATTCAGTACTTC
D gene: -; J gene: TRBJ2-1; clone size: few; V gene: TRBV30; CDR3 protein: CAWTGLNEQFF; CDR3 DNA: TGTGCCTGGACAGGGTTGAATGAGCAGTTCTTC
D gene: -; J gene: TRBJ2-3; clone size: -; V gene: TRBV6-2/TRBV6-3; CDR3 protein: CASSYRLAEAEDTQYF; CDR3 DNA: TGTGCCAGCAGTTATCGGCTAGCCGAGGCGGAAGATACGCAGTATTTT
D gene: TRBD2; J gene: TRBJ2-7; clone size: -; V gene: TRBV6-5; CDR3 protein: CASSLKAGGNYEQYF; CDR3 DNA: TGTGCCAGCAGTCTTAAAGCGGGAGGGAACTACGAGCAGTACTTC
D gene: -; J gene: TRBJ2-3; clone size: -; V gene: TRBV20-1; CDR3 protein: CSAPSGYTDTQYF; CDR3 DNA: TGCAGTGCCCCCAGCGGCTACACAGATACGCAGTATTTT
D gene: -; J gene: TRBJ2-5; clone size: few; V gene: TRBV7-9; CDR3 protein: CASSPRDFKETQYF; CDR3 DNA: TGTGCCAGCAGCCCACGGGATTTTAAAGAGACCCAGTACTTC
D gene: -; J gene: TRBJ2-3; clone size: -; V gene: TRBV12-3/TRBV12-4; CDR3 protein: CASSWGERTKKTDTQYF; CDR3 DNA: TGTGCCAGCAGTTGGGGGGAGAGGACAAAAAAGACAGATACGCAGTATTTT
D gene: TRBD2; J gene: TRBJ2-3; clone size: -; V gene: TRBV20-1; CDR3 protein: CSARSSGRAGDTQYF; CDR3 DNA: TGCAGTGCTAGGTCTAGCGGGAGGGCCGGAGATACGCAGTATTTT
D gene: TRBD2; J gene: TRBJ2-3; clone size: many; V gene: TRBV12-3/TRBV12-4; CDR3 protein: CASSQTSGFTDTQYF; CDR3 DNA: TGTGCCAGCAGCCAAACTAGCGGTTTCACAGATACGCAGTATTTT
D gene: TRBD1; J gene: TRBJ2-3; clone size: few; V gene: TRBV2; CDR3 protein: CASREVEGQGWTDTQYF; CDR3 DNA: TGTGCCAGCAGGGAAGTGGAAGGACAGGGGTGGACAGATACGCAGTATTTT
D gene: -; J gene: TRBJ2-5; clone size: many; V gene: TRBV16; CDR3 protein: CASSQYNPQETQYF; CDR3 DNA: TGTGCCAGCAGCCAATACAACCCGCAAGAGACCCAGTACTTC
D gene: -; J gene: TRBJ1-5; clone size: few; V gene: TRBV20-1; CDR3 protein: CSARDPYGNQPQHF; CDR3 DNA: TGCAGTGCTAGAGATCCGTATGGAAATCAGCCCCAGCATTTT
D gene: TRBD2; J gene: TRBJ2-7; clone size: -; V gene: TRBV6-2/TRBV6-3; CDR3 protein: CASSNTGSSGLYEQYF; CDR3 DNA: TGTGCCAGCAGTAACACGGGGTCTAGCGGCCTCTACGAGCAGTACTTC
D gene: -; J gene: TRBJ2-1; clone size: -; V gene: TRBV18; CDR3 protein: CASSPYGDNNEQFF; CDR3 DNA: TGTGCCAGCTCACCCTACGGGGACAACAATGAGCAGTTCTTC
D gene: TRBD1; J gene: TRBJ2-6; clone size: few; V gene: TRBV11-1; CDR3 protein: CASSLAVGDRANRGSGANVLTF; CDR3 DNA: TGTGCCAGCAGCTTAGCGGTTGGGGACAGGGCCAACCGAGGCTCTGGGGCCAACGTCCTGACTTTC
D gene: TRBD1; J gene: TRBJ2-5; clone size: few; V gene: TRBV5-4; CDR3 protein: CASSETGSQETQYF; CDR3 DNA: TGTGCCAGCAGCGAGACAGGGTCCCAAGAGACCCAGTACTTC
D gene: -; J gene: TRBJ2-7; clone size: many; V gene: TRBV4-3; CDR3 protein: CASSQESRRHEQYF; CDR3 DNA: TGCGCCAGCAGCCAAGAGAGCAGGCGCCACGAGCAGTACTTC
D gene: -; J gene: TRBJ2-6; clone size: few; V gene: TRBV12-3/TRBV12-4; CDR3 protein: CASSIRGANVLTF; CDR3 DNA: TGTGCCAGCAGTATTCGTGGGGCCAACGTCCTGACTTTC
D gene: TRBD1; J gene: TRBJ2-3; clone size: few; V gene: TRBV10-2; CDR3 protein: CASSESVRAGGADTQYF; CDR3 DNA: TGCGCCAGCAGTGAGTCGGTGCGGGCAGGGGGCGCGGATACGCAGTATTTT
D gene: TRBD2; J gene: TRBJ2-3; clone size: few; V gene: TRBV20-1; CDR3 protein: CSASPSGVVDTQYF; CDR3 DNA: TGCAGTGCTAGCCCTAGCGGGGTGGTAGATACGCAGTATTTT
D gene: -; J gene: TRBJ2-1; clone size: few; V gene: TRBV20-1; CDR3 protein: CSATRVAGSYNEQFF; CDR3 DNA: TGCAGTGCTACAAGGGTCGCGGGATCCTACAATGAGCAGTTCTTC
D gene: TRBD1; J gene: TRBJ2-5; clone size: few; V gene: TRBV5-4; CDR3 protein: CASSLQTGPKETQYF; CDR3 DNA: TGTGCCAGCAGCTTACAGACAGGGCCAAAAGAGACCCAGTACTTC
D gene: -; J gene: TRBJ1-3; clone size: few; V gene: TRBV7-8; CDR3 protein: CASSSLGPISGNTIYF; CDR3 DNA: TGTGCCAGCAGCTCCCTAGGCCCGATCTCTGGAAACACCATATATTTT
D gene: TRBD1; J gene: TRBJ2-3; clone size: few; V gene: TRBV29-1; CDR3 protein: CSVDGRGLDTQYF; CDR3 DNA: TGCAGCGTTGATGGCAGGGGGTTAGATACGCAGTATTTT
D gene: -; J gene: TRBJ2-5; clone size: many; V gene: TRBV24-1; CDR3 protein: CATSDFRYQETQYF; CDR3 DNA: TGTGCCACCAGTGATTTTCGGTACCAAGAGACCCAGTACTTC
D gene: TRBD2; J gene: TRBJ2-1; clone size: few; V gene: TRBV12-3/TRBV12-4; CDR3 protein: CASSFSGRGFNEQFF; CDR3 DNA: TGTGCCAGCAGTTTTAGCGGGAGGGGATTCAATGAGCAGTTCTTC
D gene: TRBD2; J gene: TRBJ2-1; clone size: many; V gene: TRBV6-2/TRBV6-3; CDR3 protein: CASTRTSENNEQFF; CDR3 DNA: TGTGCCAGCACCCGGACTAGCGAAAACAATGAGCAGTTCTTC
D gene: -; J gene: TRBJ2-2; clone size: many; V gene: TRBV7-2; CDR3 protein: CASSLVLNTGELFF; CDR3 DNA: TGTGCCAGCAGCTTAGTACTGAACACCGGGGAGCTGTTTTTT
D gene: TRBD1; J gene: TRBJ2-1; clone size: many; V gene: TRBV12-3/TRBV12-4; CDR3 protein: CASRGTGIYNEQFF; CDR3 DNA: TGTGCCAGCAGAGGGACAGGGATATACAATGAGCAGTTCTTC
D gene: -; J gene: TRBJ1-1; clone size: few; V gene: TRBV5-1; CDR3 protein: CASAEQGRGTEAFF; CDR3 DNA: TGCGCCAGCGCAGAACAGGGTCGAGGGACTGAAGCTTTCTTT
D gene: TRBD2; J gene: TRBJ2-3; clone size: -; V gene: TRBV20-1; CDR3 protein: CSARAGGGTDTQYF; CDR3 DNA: TGCAGTGCCAGAGCGGGGGGGGGTACAGATACGCAGTATTTT
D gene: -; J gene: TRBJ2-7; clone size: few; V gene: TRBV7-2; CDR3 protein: CASSLSRGSGEQYF; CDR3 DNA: TGTGCCAGCAGCTTAAGTAGGGGGTCGGGCGAGCAGTACTTC
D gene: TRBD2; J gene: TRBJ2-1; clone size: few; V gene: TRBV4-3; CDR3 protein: CASSQGWVAGKSNEQFF; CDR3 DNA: TGCGCCAGCAGCCAGGGGTGGGTAGCGGGAAAGTCGAATGAGCAGTTCTTC
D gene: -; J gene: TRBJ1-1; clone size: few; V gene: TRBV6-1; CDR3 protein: CASSSPLNTEAFF; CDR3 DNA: TGTGCCAGCAGCAGCCCCTTGAACACTGAAGCTTTCTTT
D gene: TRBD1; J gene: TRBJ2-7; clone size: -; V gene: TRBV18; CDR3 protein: CASSRDSTFEQYF; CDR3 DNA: TGTGCCAGCTCACGGGACAGCACCTTCGAGCAGTACTTC
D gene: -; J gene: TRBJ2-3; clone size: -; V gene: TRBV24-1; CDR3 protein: CATSGLGRPTDTQYF; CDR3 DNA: TGTGCCACCAGTGGTTTGGGGAGACCCACAGATACGCAGTATTTT
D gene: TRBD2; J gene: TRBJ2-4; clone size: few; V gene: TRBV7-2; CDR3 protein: CASSLDAGGGLHQYF; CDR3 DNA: TGTGCCAGCAGCTTAGATGCGGGCGGGGGGTTGCATCAGTACTTC
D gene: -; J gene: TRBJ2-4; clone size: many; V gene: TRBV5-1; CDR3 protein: CASSLTTGTKNIQYF; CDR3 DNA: TGCGCCAGCAGCCTGACGACAGGAACCAAAAACATTCAGTACTTC
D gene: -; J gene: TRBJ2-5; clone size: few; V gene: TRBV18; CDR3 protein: CASSPPATRGETQYF; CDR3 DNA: TGTGCCAGCTCACCACCCGCCACGAGGGGAGAGACCCAGTACTTC
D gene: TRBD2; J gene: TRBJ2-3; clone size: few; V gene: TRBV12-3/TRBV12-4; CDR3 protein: CASSLEFGGRVPDTQYF; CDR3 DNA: TGTGCCAGCAGTTTAGAGTTTGGCGGGAGAGTCCCAGATACGCAGTATTTT
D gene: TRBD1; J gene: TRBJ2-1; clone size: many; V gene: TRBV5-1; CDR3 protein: CASSRTGVGEQFF; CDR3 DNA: TGCGCCAGCAGCCGGACAGGGGTGGGAGAGCAGTTCTTC
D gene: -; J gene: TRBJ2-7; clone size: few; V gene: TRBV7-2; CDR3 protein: CASSLVVGYEQYF; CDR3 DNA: TGTGCCAGCAGCTTAGTCGTAGGCTACGAGCAGTACTTC
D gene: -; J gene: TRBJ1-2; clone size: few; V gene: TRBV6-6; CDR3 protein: CASSYDSSDGYTF; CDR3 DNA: TGTGCCAGCAGTTACGACAGTTCGGATGGCTACACCTTC
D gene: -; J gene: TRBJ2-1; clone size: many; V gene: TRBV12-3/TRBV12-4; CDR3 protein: CASSPTRTAHNEQFF; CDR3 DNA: TGTGCCAGCAGCCCGACGAGGACAGCTCACAATGAGCAGTTCTTC
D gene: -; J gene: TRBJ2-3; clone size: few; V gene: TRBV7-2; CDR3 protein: CASSLGISGVRDTQYF; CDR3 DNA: TGTGCCAGCAGCTTAGGCATCAGCGGAGTCCGAGATACGCAGTATTTT
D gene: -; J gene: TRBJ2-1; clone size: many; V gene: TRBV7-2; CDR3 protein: CASSLAGGRWDEQFF; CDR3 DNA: TGTGCCAGCAGCTTAGCGGGAGGCCGCTGGGATGAGCAGTTCTTC
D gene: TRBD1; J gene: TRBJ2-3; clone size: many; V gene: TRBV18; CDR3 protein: CASSPTGGATDTQYF; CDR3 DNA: TGTGCCAGCTCACCAACAGGGGGCGCGACAGATACGCAGTATTTT
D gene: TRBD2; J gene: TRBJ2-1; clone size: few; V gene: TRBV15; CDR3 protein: CATSRERGTGTSVGNEQFF; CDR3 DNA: TGTGCCACCAGCAGAGAAAGGGGGACCGGGACTAGTGTGGGCAATGAGCAGTTCTTC